This T cell receptor beta chain was sequenced for a study of cytomegalovirus exposure and HLA in healthy donors. Across the study: About 85 million unique TCRs from HLA-typed donors were held in an early release of data. Study outcomes and limitations: Sequencing likely generated an artifact that appeared as a cluster of highly shared sequence variants. Some TCR beta chains (roughly 160 of them) were listed as cytomegalovirus-associated. The study reported that TCR beta sequences accurately predicted HLA-A and HLA-B alleles in most subjects.

The PCR contained 60 Vbeta and 13 Jbeta primers. Profiling relied on immunoSEQ multiplex PCR, and the TCRdb table lists in-frame clones only, not all of them. The table lists around 150,000 clones, over 60% of them singletons. CDR1 SGHAT and CDR2 FQNNGV come from the germline V gene. The CDR3 consists of 16 residues. V gave up 5 bases and J gave up 0 bases, with 14 bases separating them. As concerns this clone: Its antigen is not known.

The sequenced sample was PBMCs. The chain links TRBV11-2 to TRBJ2-1; D uncertain. This TCR was sampled from a woman between 25 and 40 years old in good health and CMV-seropositive. The CDR3, as DNA: TGTGCCAGCAGCCGGTCCCTCCTGAGCTCCTACAATGAGCAGTTCTTC. Translated, it gives CASSRSLLSSYNEQFF.